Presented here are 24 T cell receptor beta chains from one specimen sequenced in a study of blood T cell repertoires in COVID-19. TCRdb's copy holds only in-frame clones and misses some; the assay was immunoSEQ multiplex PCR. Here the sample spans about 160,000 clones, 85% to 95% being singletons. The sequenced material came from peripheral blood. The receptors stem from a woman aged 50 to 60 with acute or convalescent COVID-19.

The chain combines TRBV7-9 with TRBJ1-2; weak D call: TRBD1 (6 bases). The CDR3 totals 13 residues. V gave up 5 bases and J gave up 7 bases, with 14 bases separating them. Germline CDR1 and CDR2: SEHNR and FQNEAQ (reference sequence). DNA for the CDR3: TGTGCCAGCAGCCTGGACAGACATTCTGGCTACACCTTC. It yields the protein CASSLDRHSGYTF.

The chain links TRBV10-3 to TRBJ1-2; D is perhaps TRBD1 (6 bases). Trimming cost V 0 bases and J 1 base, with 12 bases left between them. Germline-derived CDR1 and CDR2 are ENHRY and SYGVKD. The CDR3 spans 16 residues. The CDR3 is CAISESWGHLNYGYTF. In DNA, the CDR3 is TGTGCCATCAGTGAGTCATGGGGGCACCTTAACTATGGCTACACCTTC.

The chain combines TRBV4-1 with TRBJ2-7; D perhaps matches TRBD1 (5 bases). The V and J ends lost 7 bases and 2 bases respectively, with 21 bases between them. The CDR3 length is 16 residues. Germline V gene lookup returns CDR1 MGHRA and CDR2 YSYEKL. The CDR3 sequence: CASTPRQGSLAYEQYF. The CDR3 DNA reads TGCGCCAGCACCCCCCGCCAGGGCTCTCTGGCCTACGAGCAGTACTTC.

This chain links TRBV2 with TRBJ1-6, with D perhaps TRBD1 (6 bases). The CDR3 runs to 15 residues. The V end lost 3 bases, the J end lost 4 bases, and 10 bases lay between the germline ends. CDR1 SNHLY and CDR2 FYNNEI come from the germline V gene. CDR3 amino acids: CASSDTGNYNSPLHF. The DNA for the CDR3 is TGTGCCAGCAGTGATACAGGGAATTATAATTCACCCCTCCACTTT.

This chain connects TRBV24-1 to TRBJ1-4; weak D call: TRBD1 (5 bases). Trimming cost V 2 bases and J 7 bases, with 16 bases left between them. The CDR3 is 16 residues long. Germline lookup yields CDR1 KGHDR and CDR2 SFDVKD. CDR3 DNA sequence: TGTGCCACCAGTGATTCGGGGGGGATTGGATTTGAAAAACTGTTTTTT. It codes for CATSDSGGIGFEKLFF.

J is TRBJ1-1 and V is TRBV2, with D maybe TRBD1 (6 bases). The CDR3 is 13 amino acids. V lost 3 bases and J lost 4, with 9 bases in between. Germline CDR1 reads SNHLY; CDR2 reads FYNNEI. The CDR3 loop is CASSEGHFTEAFF. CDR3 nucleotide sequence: TGTGCCAGCAGTGAGGGACATTTCACTGAAGCTTTCTTT.

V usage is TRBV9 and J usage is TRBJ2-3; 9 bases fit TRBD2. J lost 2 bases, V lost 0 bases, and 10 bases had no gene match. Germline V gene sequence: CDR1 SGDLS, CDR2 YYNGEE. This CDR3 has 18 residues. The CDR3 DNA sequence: TGTGCCAGCAGCGTAGATCCCCTAGCGGGGCCCAACACAGATACGCAGTATTTT. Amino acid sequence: CASSVDPLAGPNTDTQYF.

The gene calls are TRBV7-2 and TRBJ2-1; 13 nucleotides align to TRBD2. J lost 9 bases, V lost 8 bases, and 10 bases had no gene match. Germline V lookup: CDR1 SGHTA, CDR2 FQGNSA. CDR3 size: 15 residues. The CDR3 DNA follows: TGTGCCAGCGAAAGTTGGACTAGCGGGAGTACTGAGCAGTTCTTC. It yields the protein CASESWTSGSTEQFF.

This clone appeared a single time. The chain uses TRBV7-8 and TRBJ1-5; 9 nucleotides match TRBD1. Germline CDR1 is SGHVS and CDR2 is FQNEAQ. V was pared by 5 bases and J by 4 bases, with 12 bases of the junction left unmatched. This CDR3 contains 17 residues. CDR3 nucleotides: TGTGCCAGCAGCCTAAGTAAGGGACAGGGCTATAATCAGCCCCAGCATTTT. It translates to CASSLSKGQGYNQPQHF.

The CDR3, as DNA: TGTGCCAGCAGCCAAGATCTTGTCAATGAGCAGTTCTTC. Residues: CASSQDLVNEQFF. The chain recombines TRBV3-1 (or the pseudogene TRBV3-2) with TRBJ2-1; D gene ambiguous. Trimming stripped 0 bases from V and 6 bases from J, with 6 bases between. The CDR3 covers 13 residues. Per germline, CDR1 LGHDT and CDR2 YNNKEL (reference sequence).

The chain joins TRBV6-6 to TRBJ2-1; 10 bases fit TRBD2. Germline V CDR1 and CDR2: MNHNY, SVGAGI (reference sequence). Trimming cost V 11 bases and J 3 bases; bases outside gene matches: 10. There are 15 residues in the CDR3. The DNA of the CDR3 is TGTGCCGTAACACCCGGGACTAGCGTCTACAATGAGCAGTTCTTC. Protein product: CAVTPGTSVYNEQFF.

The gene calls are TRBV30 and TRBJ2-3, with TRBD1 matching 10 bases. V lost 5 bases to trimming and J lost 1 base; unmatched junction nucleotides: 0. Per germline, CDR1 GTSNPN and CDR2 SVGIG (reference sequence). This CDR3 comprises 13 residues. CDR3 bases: TGTGCCTGGGGGACAGGGGGCACAGATACGCAGTATTTT. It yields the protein CAWGTGGTDTQYF.

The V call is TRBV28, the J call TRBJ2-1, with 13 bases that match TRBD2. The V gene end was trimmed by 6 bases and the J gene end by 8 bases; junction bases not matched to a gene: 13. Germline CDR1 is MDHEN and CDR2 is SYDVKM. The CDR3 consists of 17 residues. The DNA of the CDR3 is TGTGCCAGCAGCCTGACTAGCGGGAGGACCTCCGGGGATGAGCAGTTCTTC. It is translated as CASSLTSGRTSGDEQFF.

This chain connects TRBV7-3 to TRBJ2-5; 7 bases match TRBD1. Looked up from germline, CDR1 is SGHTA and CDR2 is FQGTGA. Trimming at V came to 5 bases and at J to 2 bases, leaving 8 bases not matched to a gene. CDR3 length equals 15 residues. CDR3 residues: CASSQGTVPQETQYF. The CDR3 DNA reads TGTGCCAGCAGCCAAGGGACAGTACCACAAGAGACCCAGTACTTC.

Here the CDR3 reads CASSRQGAVDEQYF. In DNA, the CDR3 is TGTGCCAGCTCACGTCAGGGGGCGGTCGACGAGCAGTACTTC. This chain connects TRBV18 to TRBJ2-7; 8 bases align to TRBD1. With V trimmed by 4 bases and J by 5 bases, 7 bases remained unmatched. CDR3 length: 14 amino acids. Germline V CDR1 and CDR2: KGHSH, LQKENI.

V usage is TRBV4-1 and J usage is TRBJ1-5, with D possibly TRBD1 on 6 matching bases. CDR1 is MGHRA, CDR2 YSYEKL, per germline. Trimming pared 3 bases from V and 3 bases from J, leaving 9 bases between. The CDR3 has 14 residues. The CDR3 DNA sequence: TGCGCCAGCAGCCATGGACAGTTCAATCAGCCCCAGCATTTT. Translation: CASSHGQFNQPQHF.

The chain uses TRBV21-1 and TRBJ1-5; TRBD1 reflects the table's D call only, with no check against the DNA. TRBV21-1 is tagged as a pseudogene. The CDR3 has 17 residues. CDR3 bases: TGTGCCAGCAGCAAGGGACAGGGGGTAAAGCGTGGTCAGCCCCAGCATTTT. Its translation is CASSKGQGVKRGQPQHF.

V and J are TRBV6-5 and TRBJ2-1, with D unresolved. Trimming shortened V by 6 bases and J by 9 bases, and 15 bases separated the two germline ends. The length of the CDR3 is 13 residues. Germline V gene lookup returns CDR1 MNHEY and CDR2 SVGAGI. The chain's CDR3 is CASSPTVRGEQFF. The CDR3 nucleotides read TGTGCCAGCAGCCCCACCGTCCGCGGTGAGCAGTTCTTC.

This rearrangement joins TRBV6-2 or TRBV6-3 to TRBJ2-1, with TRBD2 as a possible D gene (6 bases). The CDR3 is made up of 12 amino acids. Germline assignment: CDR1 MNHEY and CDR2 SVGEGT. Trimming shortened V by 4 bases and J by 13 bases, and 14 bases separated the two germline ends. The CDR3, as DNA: TGTGCCAGCAGTTCTCTTCCGGGACTTCAGTTCTTC. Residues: CASSSLPGLQFF.

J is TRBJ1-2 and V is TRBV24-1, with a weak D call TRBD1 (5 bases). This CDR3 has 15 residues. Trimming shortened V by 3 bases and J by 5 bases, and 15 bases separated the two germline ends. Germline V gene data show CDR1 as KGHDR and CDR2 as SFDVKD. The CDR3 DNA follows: TGTGCCACCAGTGATCCGAACGCGGGGCTTTATGGCTACACCTTC. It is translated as CATSDPNAGLYGYTF.

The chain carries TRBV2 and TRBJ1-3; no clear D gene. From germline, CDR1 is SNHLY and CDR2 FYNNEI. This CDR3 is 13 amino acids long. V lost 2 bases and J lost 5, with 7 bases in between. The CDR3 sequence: CASSEPTRNTIYF. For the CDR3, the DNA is TGTGCCAGCAGTGAACCCACACGAAACACCATATATTTT.

For the CDR3, the DNA is TGTGCCAGCAGTTGGCTGGGACTCCCGAACACTGAAGCTTTCTTT. Translation gives CASSWLGLPNTEAFF. The rearrangement joins TRBV6-6 to TRBJ1-1; a weak D match, TRBD1 (5 bases). V lost 4 bases and J lost 1, with 13 bases in between. CDR1 and CDR2 from the germline V gene are MNHNY and SVGAGI (reference sequence). CDR3 size: 15 residues.

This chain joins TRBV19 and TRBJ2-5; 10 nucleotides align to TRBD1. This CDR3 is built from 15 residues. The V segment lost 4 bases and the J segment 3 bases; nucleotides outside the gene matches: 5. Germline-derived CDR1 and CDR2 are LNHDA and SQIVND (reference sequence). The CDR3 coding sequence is TGTGCCAGTAGTAAAGGGACAGGGGTGGAAGAGACCCAGTACTTC. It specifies CASSKGTGVEETQYF. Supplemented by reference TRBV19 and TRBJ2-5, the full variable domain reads DGGITQSPKYLFRKEGQNVTLSCEQNLNHDAMYWYRQDPGQGLRLIYYSQIVNDFQKGDIAEGYSVSREKKESFPLTVTSAQKNPTAFYLCASSKGTGVEETQYFGPGTRLLVL.

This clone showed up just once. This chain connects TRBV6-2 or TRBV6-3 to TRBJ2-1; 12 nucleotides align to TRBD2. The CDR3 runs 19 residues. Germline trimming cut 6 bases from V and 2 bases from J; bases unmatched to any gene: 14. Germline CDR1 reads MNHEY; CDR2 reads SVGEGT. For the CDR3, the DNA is TGTGCCAGCAGGTACAAGGGACTAGCGGGCAGGTCTACCTACAATGAGCAGTTCTTC. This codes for CASRYKGLAGRSTYNEQFF.